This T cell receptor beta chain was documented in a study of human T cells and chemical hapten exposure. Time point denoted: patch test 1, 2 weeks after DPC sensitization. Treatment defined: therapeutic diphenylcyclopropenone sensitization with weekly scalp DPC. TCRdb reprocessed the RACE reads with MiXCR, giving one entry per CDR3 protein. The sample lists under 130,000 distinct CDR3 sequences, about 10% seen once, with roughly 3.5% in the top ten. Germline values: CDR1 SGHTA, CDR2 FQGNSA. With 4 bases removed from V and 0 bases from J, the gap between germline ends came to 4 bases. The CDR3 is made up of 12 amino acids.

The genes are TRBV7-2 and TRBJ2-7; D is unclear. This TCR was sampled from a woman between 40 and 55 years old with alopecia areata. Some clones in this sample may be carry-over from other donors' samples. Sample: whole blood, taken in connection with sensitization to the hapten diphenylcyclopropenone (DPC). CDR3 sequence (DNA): TGTGCCAGCAGCTCACGCTCCTACGAGCAGTACTTC. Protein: CASSSRSYEQYF.